The 7 T cell receptor beta chains given below trace back to one sample, sequenced in a study of shared clonotypes between healthy human individuals. The protocol was immunoSEQ multiplex PCR, while the TCRdb copy is restricted to in-frame clones and leaves out a portion. Of roughly 300,000 clones listed, around four fifths were seen once; the top ten hold roughly a tenth. Sample: memory CD4+ T cells sorted from blood. The sample's subset: CD45RA-negative fraction. The receptors were gathered from a young man in good health.

The chain has TRBV29-1 and TRBJ2-1; 8 bases agree with TRBD2. Per the germline V gene, CDR1 is SQVTM and CDR2 is ANQGSEA. The CDR3 is 14 amino acids. The J segment lost 3 bases and the V segment lost 2 bases, leaving 3 bases of the junction unmatched. CDR3 loop: CSVERGRNYNEQFF. The CDR3 region has the DNA TGCAGCGTTGAACGCGGGAGGAACTACAATGAGCAGTTCTTC.

V usage is TRBV7-2 and J usage is TRBJ2-5, with D tentatively TRBD2 (5 bases). V lost 3 bases and J 4 bases, leaving 12 bases between the germline ends. The CDR3 sequence is 14 residues long. The germline gives CDR1 SGHTA, CDR2 FQGNSA. CDR3 in amino acids: CASSFATGRETQYF. CDR3 coding DNA: TGTGCCAGCAGCTTTGCCACGGGAAGAGAGACCCAGTACTTC.

V and J are TRBV18 and TRBJ1-5; D gene ambiguous. V was cut by 6 bases and J by 7 bases, with 13 bases left in between. CDR1 and CDR2 (germline): KGHSH, LQKENI. CDR3 length: 13 amino acids. CDR3 DNA sequence: TGTGCCAGCTCTTTCCGTCAAGACCAGCCCCAGCATTTT. This translates into CASSFRQDQPQHF.

This chain joins TRBV11-2 and TRBJ2-2; 8 bases map to TRBD1. Germline V gives CDR1 SGHAT, CDR2 FQNNGV. V lost 5 bases to trimming and J lost 6 bases; unmatched junction nucleotides: 5. The CDR3 runs 14 residues. This CDR3 reads CASSITGGSGELFF. The CDR3 DNA reads TGTGCCAGCAGCATTACAGGGGGTTCCGGGGAGCTGTTTTTT.

V is TRBV15 and J is TRBJ2-7; 7 bases line up with TRBD1. Germline CDR1 is LNHNV and CDR2 is YYDKDF (reference sequence). V lost 3 bases and J lost 7; bases outside the gene matches: 3. The CDR3 is 12 residues long. CDR3 DNA: TGTGCCACCAGCAGGACAGGGTTAGAGCAGTACTTC. This encodes CATSRTGLEQYF.

V gene TRBV29-1 combines with J gene TRBJ2-1, with a possible D match to TRBD2 (6 bases). CDR1 is SQVTM, CDR2 ANQGSEA, per germline. The CDR3 runs 14 residues. Trimming stripped 7 bases from V and 0 bases from J, with 13 bases between. In nucleotides, the CDR3 is TGCAGCGCCAACGGGGGAACCTCCTACAATGAGCAGTTCTTC. This sequence encodes CSANGGTSYNEQFF.

This clone was seen a few times. The chain links TRBV2 to TRBJ2-2; a weak D match, TRBD2 (5 bases). With 5 bases removed from V and 7 bases from J, the gap between germline ends came to 14 bases. The CDR3 is made up of 14 amino acids. CDR1 and CDR2 from the germline V gene are SNHLY and FYNNEI. The CDR3 loop reads CASSFGLGYGELFF. The CDR3 DNA reads TGTGCCAGCAGTTTCGGACTCGGATACGGGGAGCTGTTTTTT. Together with reference TRBV2 and TRBJ2-2, the CDR3 gives the full variable domain: EPEVTQTPSHQVTQMGQEVILRCVPISNHLYFYWYRQILGQKVEFLVSFYNNEISEKSEIFDDQFSVERPDGSNFTLKIRSTKLEDSAMYFCASSFGLGYGELFFGEGSRLTVL.